This is a list of T cell receptor beta chains from one sample in a study of blood T cells in healthy people across ages. MiXCR was run by TCRdb on the 5' RACE reads, yielding one entry per CDR3 protein. The repertoire includes 1.5 million to 2 million distinct CDR3 sequences, roughly 49% of them detected once, and 2.1% sits in the top ten. The sequenced sample was blood. The origin of the receptors is a middle-aged woman in good health. Each CDR3 is given with its conserved first and last residue. A D gene is named only where the DNA matches it firmly. Not every row has a clone size; where given, it reads once, few, many or a size class.

clone_size: .; d_call: TRBD1; v_call: TRBV4-3; cdr3_length: 14; j_call: TRBJ2-7; cdr3_nt: TGCGCCAGCAGCCCTGAGACAGGGCCCTACGAGCAGTACTTC; cdr3_aa: CASSPETGPYEQYF
clone_size: .; d_call: .; v_call: TRBV20-1; cdr3_length: 10; j_call: TRBJ1-5; cdr3_nt: TGCAGTGCCAACAAAGTTCTCCAGCATTTT; cdr3_aa: CSANKVLQHF
clone_size: .; d_call: TRBD1; v_call: TRBV4-3; cdr3_length: 15; j_call: TRBJ1-5; cdr3_nt: TGCGCCAGCAGCCAGGGACAGGAGGGCGATCAGCCCCAGCATTTT; cdr3_aa: CASSQGQEGDQPQHF
clone_size: .; d_call: .; v_call: TRBV20-1; cdr3_length: 15; j_call: TRBJ2-3; cdr3_nt: TGCAGTGCTAGTTTTAGCGGAATTAGCACAGATACGCGGTATTTT; cdr3_aa: CSASFSGISTDTRYF
clone_size: few; d_call: .; v_call: TRBV20-1; cdr3_length: 14; j_call: TRBJ2-5; cdr3_nt: TGCAGTGCTAGGACACGGGTGGCCCAAGAGACCCAGTACTTC; cdr3_aa: CSARTRVAQETQYF
clone_size: .; d_call: TRBD1; v_call: TRBV7-2; cdr3_length: 15; j_call: TRBJ2-5; cdr3_nt: TGTGCCAGCAGCTTAGTGAGGCAGGGGGCCGAGACCCAGTACTTC; cdr3_aa: CASSLVRQGAETQYF
clone_size: .; d_call: TRBD2; v_call: TRBV10-2; cdr3_length: 16; j_call: TRBJ2-3; cdr3_nt: TGCGCCAGCAGTGAGCAAGGCGGGGGGTACACAGATACGCAGTATTTT; cdr3_aa: CASSEQGGGYTDTQYF
clone_size: .; d_call: .; v_call: TRBV20-1; cdr3_length: 13; j_call: TRBJ2-2; cdr3_nt: TGCAGTGCTACGGACAGCAACACCGGGGAGCTGTTTTTT; cdr3_aa: CSATDSNTGELFF
clone_size: .; d_call: TRBD2; v_call: TRBV20-1; cdr3_length: 17; j_call: TRBJ2-1; cdr3_nt: TGCAGTGCTAGGGCCCAAAAGGGCGGGAGCTCCTACAATGAGCAGTTCTTC; cdr3_aa: CSARAQKGGSSYNEQFF
clone_size: few; d_call: .; v_call: TRBV28; cdr3_length: 16; j_call: TRBJ2-5; cdr3_nt: TGTGCCAGCAGTTTATACCCGAGACCGTCCGGGGAGACCCAGTACTTC; cdr3_aa: CASSLYPRPSGETQYF
clone_size: .; d_call: .; v_call: TRBV18; cdr3_length: 14; j_call: TRBJ2-7; cdr3_nt: TGTGCCAGCTCACCACCTGATTTAAGGAACGAGCAGTACTTC; cdr3_aa: CASSPPDLRNEQYF
clone_size: few; d_call: .; v_call: TRBV5-5; cdr3_length: 17; j_call: TRBJ2-3; cdr3_nt: TGTGCCAGCAGCTTGGGGGTACGGGCCGGGGGCACAGATACGCAGTATTTT; cdr3_aa: CASSLGVRAGGTDTQYF
clone_size: few; d_call: .; v_call: TRBV20-1; cdr3_length: 12; j_call: TRBJ1-2; cdr3_nt: TGCAGTGCTAGTGCAGGGGTTGATGGCTACACCTTC; cdr3_aa: CSASAGVDGYTF
clone_size: .; d_call: .; v_call: TRBV28; cdr3_length: 14; j_call: TRBJ2-1; cdr3_nt: TGTGCCAGCAGTTTGTACCAAATCCAAGAGACCCAGTTCTTC; cdr3_aa: CASSLYQIQETQFF
clone_size: .; d_call: .; v_call: TRBV5-1; cdr3_length: 15; j_call: TRBJ2-1; cdr3_nt: TGCGCCAGCAGCTACGCAATAGGGGCGGGCAATGAGCAGTTCTTC; cdr3_aa: CASSYAIGAGNEQFF
clone_size: .; d_call: .; v_call: TRBV5-1; cdr3_length: 14; j_call: TRBJ1-2; cdr3_nt: TGCGCCAGCAGCGTGGACGGGGGCTGGGATGGCTACACCTTC; cdr3_aa: CASSVDGGWDGYTF
clone_size: .; d_call: .; v_call: TRBV6-2/TRBV6-3; cdr3_length: 12; j_call: TRBJ1-2; cdr3_nt: TGTGCCAGCAGGGCGGAACAATATGGCTACACCTTC; cdr3_aa: CASRAEQYGYTF
clone_size: few; d_call: .; v_call: TRBV28; cdr3_length: 14; j_call: TRBJ2-5; cdr3_nt: TGTGCCAGCAGCCCTATGTGGGGACTGGAGACCCAGTACTTC; cdr3_aa: CASSPMWGLETQYF